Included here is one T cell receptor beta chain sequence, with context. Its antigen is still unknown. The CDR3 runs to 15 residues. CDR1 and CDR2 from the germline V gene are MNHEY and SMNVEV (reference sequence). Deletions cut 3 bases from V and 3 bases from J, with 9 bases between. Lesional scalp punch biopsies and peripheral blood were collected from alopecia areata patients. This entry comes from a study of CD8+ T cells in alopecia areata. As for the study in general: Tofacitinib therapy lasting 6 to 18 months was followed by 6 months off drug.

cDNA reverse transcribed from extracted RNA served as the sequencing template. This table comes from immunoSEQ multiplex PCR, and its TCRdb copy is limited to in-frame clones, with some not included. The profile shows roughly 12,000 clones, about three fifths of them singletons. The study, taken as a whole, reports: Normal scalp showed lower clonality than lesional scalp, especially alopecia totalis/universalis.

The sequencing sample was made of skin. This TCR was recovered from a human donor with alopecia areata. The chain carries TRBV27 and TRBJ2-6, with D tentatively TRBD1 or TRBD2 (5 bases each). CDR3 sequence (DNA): TGTGCCAGCAGTTTGGGGGTGAATGGGGCCAACGTCCTGACTTTC. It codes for CASSLGVNGANVLTF.